This entry features one TCR beta chain sequence. The CDR3 consists of 17 residues. The germline CDR1 and CDR2 sequences are LNHNV and YYDKDF (reference sequence). With 1 base clipped from V and 5 bases from J, the junction kept 9 bases outside the gene matches. Original analysis: From reference gene primer amplification, estimates of nucleated cell counts were derived. Clones were sequenced by immunoSEQ multiplex PCR, and TCRdb holds only the in-frame ones, with some missing. The DNA gave D and trimming, while V, J and clone size come from that table. The table shows about 60,000 clones, with 80% to 85% occurring only once. In Seattle, patients joined the study during active infection and were tracked longitudinally. This entry comes from a study of blood T cell repertoires in COVID-19. Study overall: Some COVID-19 samples were acute and others convalescent; all came from the United States, Italy and Spain. Sample material is recorded as cDNA or gDNA derived from T cells, B-cell-depleted T cells, or PBMCs.

The sequenced sample consisted of peripheral blood. The clonotype comes from a man aged 25 to 45 with COVID-19, enrolled during active disease. This chain links TRBV15 with TRBJ2-1; 9 bases are shared with TRBD2. CDR3 DNA sequence: TGTGCCACCAGCAGAGGGGCCCTACAGCGGGGGGACAATGAGCAGTTCTTC. Translation gives CATSRGALQRGDNEQFF.